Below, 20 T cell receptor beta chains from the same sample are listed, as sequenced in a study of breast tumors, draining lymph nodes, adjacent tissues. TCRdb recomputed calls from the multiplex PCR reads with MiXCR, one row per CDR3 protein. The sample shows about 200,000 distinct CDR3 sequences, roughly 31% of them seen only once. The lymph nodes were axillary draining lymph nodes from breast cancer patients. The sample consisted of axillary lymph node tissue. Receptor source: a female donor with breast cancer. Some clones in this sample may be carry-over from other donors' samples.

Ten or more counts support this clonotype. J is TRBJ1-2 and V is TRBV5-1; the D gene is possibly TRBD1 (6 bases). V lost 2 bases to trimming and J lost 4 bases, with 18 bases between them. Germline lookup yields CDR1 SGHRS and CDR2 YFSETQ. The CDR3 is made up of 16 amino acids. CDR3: CASSFGGALSPYGYTF. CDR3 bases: TGCGCCAGCAGCTTTGGGGGGGCCCTATCGCCCTATGGCTACACCTTC.

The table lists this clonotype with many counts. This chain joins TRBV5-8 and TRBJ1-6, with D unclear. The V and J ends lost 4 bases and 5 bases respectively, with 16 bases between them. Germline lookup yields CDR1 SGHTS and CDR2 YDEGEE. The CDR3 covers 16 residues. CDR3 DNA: TGTGCCAGCAGCCTGCCGACGAGCGGCGATAATTCACCCCTCCACTTT. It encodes CASSLPTSGDNSPLHF. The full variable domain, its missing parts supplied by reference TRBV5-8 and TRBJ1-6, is EAGVTQSPTHLIKTRGQQATLRCSPISGHTSVYWYQQALGLGLQFLLWYDEGEERNRGNFPPRFSGRQFPNYSSELNVNALELEDSALYLCASSLPTSGDNSPLHFGNGTRLTVT.

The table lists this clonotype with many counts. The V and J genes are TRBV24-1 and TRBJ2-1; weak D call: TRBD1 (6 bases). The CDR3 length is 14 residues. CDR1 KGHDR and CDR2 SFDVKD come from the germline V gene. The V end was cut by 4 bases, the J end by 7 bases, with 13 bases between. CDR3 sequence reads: CATSESGARNEQFF. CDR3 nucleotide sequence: TGTGCCACCAGTGAATCAGGGGCTCGGAATGAGCAGTTCTTC.

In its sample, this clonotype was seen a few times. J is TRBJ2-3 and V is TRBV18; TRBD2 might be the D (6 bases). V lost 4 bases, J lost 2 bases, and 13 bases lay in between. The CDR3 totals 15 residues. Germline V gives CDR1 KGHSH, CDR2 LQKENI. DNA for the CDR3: TGTGCCAGCTCACTCGGGACTCTCGACACAGATACGCAGTATTTT. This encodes CASSLGTLDTDTQYF.

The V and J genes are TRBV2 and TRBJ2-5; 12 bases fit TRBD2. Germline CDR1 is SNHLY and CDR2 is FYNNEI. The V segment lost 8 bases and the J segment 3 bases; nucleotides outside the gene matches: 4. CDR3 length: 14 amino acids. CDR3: CASGLAGLEETQYF. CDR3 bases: TGTGCCAGCGGACTAGCGGGGCTCGAAGAGACCCAGTACTTC.

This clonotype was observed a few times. The CDR3 reads CASRDSRGPRTEAFF. The CDR3 region has the DNA TGTGCCAGCAGGGACAGTCGAGGGCCGCGGACTGAAGCTTTCTTT. The V gene is TRBV2, the J gene TRBJ1-1; maybe TRBD1 (6 bases). The CDR3 contains 15 residues. The germline CDR1 and CDR2 sequences are SNHLY and FYNNEI. V was pared by 6 bases and J by 5 bases, with 19 bases between.

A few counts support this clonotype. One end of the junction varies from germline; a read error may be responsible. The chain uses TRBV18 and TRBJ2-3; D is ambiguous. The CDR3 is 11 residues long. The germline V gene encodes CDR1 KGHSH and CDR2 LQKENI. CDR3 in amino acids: CASSPQDMQYF. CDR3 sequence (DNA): TGTGCCAGCTCACCCCAAGATATGCAGTATTTT.

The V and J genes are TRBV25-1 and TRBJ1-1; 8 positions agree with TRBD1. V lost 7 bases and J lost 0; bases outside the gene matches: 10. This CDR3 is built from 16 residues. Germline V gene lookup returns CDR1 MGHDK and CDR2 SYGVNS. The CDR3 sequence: CASTPDRVGVNTEAFF. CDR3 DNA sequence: TGTGCCAGCACCCCGGACAGGGTAGGAGTGAACACTGAAGCTTTCTTT.

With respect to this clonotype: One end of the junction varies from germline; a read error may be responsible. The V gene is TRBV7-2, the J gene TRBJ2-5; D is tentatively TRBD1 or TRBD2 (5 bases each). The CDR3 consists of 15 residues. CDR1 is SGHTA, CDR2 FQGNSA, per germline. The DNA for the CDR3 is TGTGCCAGCAGCTCGACCGGCAGGGACCAAGAGGCCCAGTACTTC. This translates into CASSSTGRDQEAQYF.

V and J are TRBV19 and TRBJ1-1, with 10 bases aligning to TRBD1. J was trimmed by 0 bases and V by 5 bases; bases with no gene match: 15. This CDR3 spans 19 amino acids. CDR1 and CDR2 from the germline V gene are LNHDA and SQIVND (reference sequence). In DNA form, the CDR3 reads TGTGCCAGTAGTGACTACACTCCGGGACAGGGGCTTCTGAACACTGAAGCTTTCTTT. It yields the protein CASSDYTPGQGLLNTEAFF.

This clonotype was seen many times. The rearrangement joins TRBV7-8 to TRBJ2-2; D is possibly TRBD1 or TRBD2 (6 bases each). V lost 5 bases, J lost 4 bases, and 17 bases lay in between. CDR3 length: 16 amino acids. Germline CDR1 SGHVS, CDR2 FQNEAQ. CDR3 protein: CASSTEGGRVTGELFF. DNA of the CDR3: TGTGCCAGCAGCACCGAGGGGGGCCGTGTCACCGGGGAGCTGTTTTTT.

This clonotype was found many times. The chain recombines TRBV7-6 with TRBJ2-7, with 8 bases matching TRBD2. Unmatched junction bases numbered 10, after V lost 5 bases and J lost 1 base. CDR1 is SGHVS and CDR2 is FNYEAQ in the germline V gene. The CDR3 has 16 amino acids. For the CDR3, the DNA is TGTGCCAGCAGCCCTCAACCGACGGGAGGGTCCTACGAGCAGTACTTC. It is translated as CASSPQPTGGSYEQYF.

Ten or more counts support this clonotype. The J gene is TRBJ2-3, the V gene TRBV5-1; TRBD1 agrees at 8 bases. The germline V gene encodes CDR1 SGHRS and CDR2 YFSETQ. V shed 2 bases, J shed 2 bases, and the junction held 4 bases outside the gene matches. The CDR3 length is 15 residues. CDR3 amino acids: CASSFRGPATDTQYF. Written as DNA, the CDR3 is TGCGCCAGCAGCTTCAGGGGGCCGGCCACAGATACGCAGTATTTT.

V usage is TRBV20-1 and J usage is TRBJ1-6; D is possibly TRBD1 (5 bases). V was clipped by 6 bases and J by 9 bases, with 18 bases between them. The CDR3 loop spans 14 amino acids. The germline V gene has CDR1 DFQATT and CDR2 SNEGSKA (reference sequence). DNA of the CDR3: TGCAGTGCCAAGGGACTAGCGGGGCTTTCACCCCTCCACTTT. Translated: CSAKGLAGLSPLHF.

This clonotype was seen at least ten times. The CDR3 region is CASSTQGNGYTF. For the CDR3, the DNA is TGTGCCAGCAGTACACAGGGAAATGGCTACACCTTC. The chain has TRBV2 and TRBJ1-2; weak D call: TRBD1 (6 bases). This CDR3 has 12 amino acids. V lost 5 bases, J lost 6 bases, and 10 bases lay in between. Germline V CDR1 and CDR2: SNHLY, FYNNEI.

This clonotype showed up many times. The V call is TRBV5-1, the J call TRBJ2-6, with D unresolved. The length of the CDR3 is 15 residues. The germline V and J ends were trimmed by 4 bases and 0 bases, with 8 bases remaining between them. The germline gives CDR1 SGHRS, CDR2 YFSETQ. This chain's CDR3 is CASSGMNSGANVLTF. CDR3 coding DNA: TGCGCCAGCAGCGGAATGAACTCTGGGGCCAACGTCCTGACTTTC.

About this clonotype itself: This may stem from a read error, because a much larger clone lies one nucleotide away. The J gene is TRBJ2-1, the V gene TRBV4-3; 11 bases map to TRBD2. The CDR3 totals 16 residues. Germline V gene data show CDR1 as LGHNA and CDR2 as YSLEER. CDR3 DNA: TGCGCCAGCGGCCAAGTTGGTAGCGGGAGGGACAATGAGCAGTTCTTC. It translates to CASGQVGSGRDNEQFF.

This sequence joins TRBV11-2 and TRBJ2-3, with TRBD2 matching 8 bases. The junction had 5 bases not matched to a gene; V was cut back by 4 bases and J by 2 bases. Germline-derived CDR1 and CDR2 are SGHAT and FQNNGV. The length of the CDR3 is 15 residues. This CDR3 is CASSSLAGSTDTQYF. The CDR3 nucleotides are TGTGCCAGCAGCTCATTAGCGGGGTCCACAGATACGCAGTATTTT.

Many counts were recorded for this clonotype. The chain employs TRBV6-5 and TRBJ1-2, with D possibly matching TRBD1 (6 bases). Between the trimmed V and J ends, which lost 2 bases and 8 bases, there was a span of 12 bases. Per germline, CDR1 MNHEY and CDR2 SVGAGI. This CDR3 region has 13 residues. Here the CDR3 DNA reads TGTGCCAGCAGTTACGGCAACAGGGCGGGCTACACCTTC. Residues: CASSYGNRAGYTF.

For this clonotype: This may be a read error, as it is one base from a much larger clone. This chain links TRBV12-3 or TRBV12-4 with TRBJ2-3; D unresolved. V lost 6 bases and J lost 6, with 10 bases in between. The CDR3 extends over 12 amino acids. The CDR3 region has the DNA TGTGCCAGCAGCTTCGCGGTTGATACGCAGTATTTT. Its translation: CASSFAVDTQYF.